The rows below give T cell receptor beta chains drawn from one sample of a study of T-cell reconstitution after alpha-beta-depleted transplantation in children. Each CDR3 protein gets one entry after TCRdb re-called the PCR reads with MiXCR. The sample lists about 980,000 distinct CDR3 sequences, less than 30% seen once, with more than 25% in the top ten. The specimen was PBMCs, mostly from graft donor cells, collected 360 days after TCRalphabeta/CD19-depleted stem cell transplant. These TCRs come from a boy younger than two who had a stem cell transplant for SCID, so the T cells may come from the graft donor. The CDR3 runs from the conserved cysteine through the conserved F or W. The D gene is left open where the match is weak. Clone size, where shown, is once, few, many, or a class for clones that have expanded.

>TRBD1|15|TRBV6-5|few|TRBJ2-7
CASSYSETGTNEQYF
TGTGCCAGCAGTTACTCAGAGACAGGGACCAACGAGCAGTACTTC
>-|14|TRBV2|few|TRBJ2-5
CASSEGQLQETQYF
TGTGCCAGCAGTGAGGGCCAACTCCAAGAGACCCAGTACTTC
>TRBD1|14|TRBV20-1|few|TRBJ2-7
CSATGGLFPYEQYF
TGCAGTGCTACAGGGGGCTTATTCCCCTACGAGCAGTACTTC
>-|15|TRBV4-1|-|TRBJ2-2
CASSLAVGGAGELFF
TGCGCCAGCAGCCTAGCAGTCGGGGGAGCCGGGGAGCTGTTTTTT
>-|17|TRBV28|-|TRBJ1-5
CASSLPTQGGSNQPQHF
TGTGCCAGCAGTTTACCTACACAGGGCGGGAGCAATCAGCCCCAGCATTTT
>TRBD1|17|TRBV28|few|TRBJ1-5
CASSFRTGGYSNQPQHF
TGTGCCAGCAGTTTCCGGACAGGGGGTTATAGCAATCAGCCCCAGCATTTT
>-|16|TRBV12-5|-|TRBJ2-3
CASGLETGLSTDTQYF
TGTGCTAGTGGTTTGGAAACGGGACTCAGCACAGATACGCAGTATTTT
>TRBD1|17|TRBV5-1|-|TRBJ2-7
CASSVGQGATIPSEQYF
TGCGCCAGCAGCGTGGGACAGGGGGCGACTATCCCTTCCGAGCAGTACTTC
>TRBD1|13|TRBV20-1|-|TRBJ2-7
CSALPGQTYEQYF
TGCAGTGCGCTCCCGGGACAGACCTACGAGCAGTACTTC
>TRBD2|13|TRBV10-3|-|TRBJ2-1
CAIGTSGYNEQFF
TGTGCCATCGGGACTAGCGGATACAATGAGCAGTTCTTC
>-|14|TRBV19|few|TRBJ2-4
CASSIAFEGRFQYF
TGTGCCAGTAGTATAGCGTTCGAGGGGCGTTTTCAGTACTTC
>-|17|TRBV12-3/TRBV12-4|few|TRBJ2-1
CASSLGAGGDRYNEQFF
TGTGCCAGCAGTTTGGGGGCCGGAGGGGACCGATACAATGAGCAGTTCTTC
>-|14|TRBV7-2|many|TRBJ1-5
CASSLVGSNQPQHF
TGTGCCAGCAGTTTAGTGGGGAGCAATCAGCCCCAGCATTTT
>TRBD2|15|TRBV18|-|TRBJ2-5
CASSGRSGGQETQYF
TGTGCCAGCTCAGGTCGGAGCGGGGGCCAAGAGACCCAGTACTTC
>TRBD1|14|TRBV7-2|-|TRBJ2-7
CASSMHRGHYEQYF
TGTGCCAGCAGTATGCACAGGGGACACTACGAGCAGTACTTC
>-|15|TRBV2|few|TRBJ2-1
CASSVWAGYYNEQFF
TGTGCCAGCAGTGTTTGGGCGGGGTACTACAATGAGCAGTTCTTC
>-|15|TRBV9|-|TRBJ2-1
CASSAPVPGAGEQFF
TGTGCCAGCAGCGCGCCAGTCCCAGGGGCGGGTGAGCAGTTCTTC
>-|14|TRBV20-1|-|TRBJ2-3
CSARVGLGTDTQYF
TGCAGTGCTAGAGTGGGATTGGGCACAGATACGCAGTATTTT
>-|14|TRBV5-1|few|TRBJ2-7
CASSLGAGRDEQYF
TGCGCCAGCAGCTTGGGCGCAGGAAGGGACGAGCAGTACTTC
>-|13|TRBV6-1|few|TRBJ1-3
CASSRDLGNTIYF
TGTGCCAGCAGTCGGGACCTTGGAAACACCATATATTTT
>-|14|TRBV20-1|few|TRBJ1-1
CSALGGVMNTEAFF
TGCAGTGCCCTTGGGGGGGTCATGAACACTGAAGCTTTCTTT
>-|14|TRBV5-1|-|TRBJ2-3
CASSLGTPRRTQYF
TGCGCCAGCAGCTTGGGGACTCCCCGGCGGACGCAGTATTTT
>-|12|TRBV5-1|-|TRBJ2-5
CASSANKETQYF
TGCGCCAGCAGCGCGAACAAAGAGACCCAGTACTTC
>-|16|TRBV24-1|-|TRBJ1-5
CATSDPGPGDNQPQHF
TGTGCCACCAGTGACCCCGGGCCCGGGGACAATCAGCCCCAGCATTTT
>-|12|TRBV20-1|-|TRBJ2-3
CSATGPADTQYF
TGCAGTGCTACCGGACCCGCAGATACGCAGTATTTT
>TRBD2|15|TRBV12-3/TRBV12-4|few|TRBJ2-1
CASSDRGGHNNEQFF
TGTGCCAGCAGTGACCGCGGGGGGCACAACAATGAGCAGTTCTTC
>TRBD1|15|TRBV3-1|-|TRBJ2-7
CASSQPRGLAYEQYF
TGTGCCAGCAGCCAGCCTAGGGGGCTGGCCTACGAGCAGTACTTC
>-|18|TRBV5-5|few|TRBJ2-1
CASSLATTEGFIYNEQFF
TGTGCCAGCAGCTTGGCGACTACCGAGGGTTTTATCTACAATGAGCAGTTCTTC
>-|13|TRBV20-1|-|TRBJ2-2
CSAASGNTGELFF
TGCAGTGCGGCCTCCGGGAACACCGGGGAGCTGTTTTTT
>-|14|TRBV28|-|TRBJ2-5
CASSLRVFGQTQYF
TGTGCCAGCAGTTTAAGAGTCTTTGGGCAGACCCAGTACTTC
>TRBD2|18|TRBV18|once|TRBJ2-1
CASSPIAGGPKFYNEQFF
TGTGCCAGCTCTCCAATAGCGGGGGGTCCAAAATTCTACAATGAGCAGTTCTTC
>-|15|TRBV5-1|-|TRBJ2-7
CASLSGDGDSYEQYF
TGCGCCAGCCTGTCGGGGGACGGGGACTCCTACGAGCAGTACTTC
>TRBD2|16|TRBV12-3/TRBV12-4|few|TRBJ2-2
CASSLMGLSTRGELFF
TGTGCCAGCAGTTTAATGGGACTAAGTACGCGCGGGGAGCTGTTTTTT
>-|12|TRBV7-4|few|TRBJ2-3
CASSLYPHTQYF
TGTGCCAGCAGCTTATATCCCCATACGCAGTATTTT
>-|14|TRBV20-1|few|TRBJ1-1
CSVSGGGSGTEAFF
TGCAGTGTGTCTGGGGGAGGATCTGGCACTGAAGCTTTCTTT
>TRBD1|17|TRBV15|few|TRBJ2-7
CATSRSPGQAHSYEQYF
TGTGCCACCAGCAGATCCCCAGGACAGGCCCACTCCTACGAGCAGTACTTC
>TRBD2|17|TRBV7-8|-|TRBJ2-7
CASSFPRRGGSSYEQYF
TGTGCCAGCAGCTTCCCTAGGCGGGGGGGGAGCTCCTACGAGCAGTACTTC
>TRBD2|18|TRBV12-3/TRBV12-4|-|TRBJ2-1
CASRSGTSGPRSYNEQFF
TGTGCCAGCAGGTCCGGAACTAGCGGGCCACGCTCCTACAATGAGCAGTTCTTC
>-|12|TRBV27|many|TRBJ2-7
CASSWGGGEQYF
TGTGCCAGCAGTTGGGGGGGCGGGGAGCAGTACTTC
>-|19|TRBV9|-|TRBJ2-1
CASSEGDLGGVSSYNEQFF
TGTGCCAGCAGCGAGGGGGACTTGGGGGGGGTGAGCTCCTACAATGAGCAGTTCTTC
>TRBD1|14|TRBV5-1|few|TRBJ2-3
CASSWGQGLDTQYF
TGCGCCAGCAGCTGGGGACAGGGATTAGATACGCAGTATTTT
>TRBD2|17|TRBV28|-|TRBJ2-5
CASSPPRASGGQETQYF
TGTGCCAGCAGTCCGCCGCGGGCTAGCGGGGGCCAAGAGACCCAGTACTTC